These T cell receptor beta chains were read from a single sample in a study of shared clonotypes between healthy human individuals. The assay was immunoSEQ multiplex PCR, and TCRdb's table has in-frame clones only and misses some. The table lists around 650,000 clones, 95% to 96% of them singletons, with about 0.12% in the top ten. Sequencing was done on a sample of naive CD8+ T cells sorted from blood. Receptors were obtained from a woman aged 25 to 39 in good health. CDR3s include the opening cysteine and the closing phenylalanine or tryptophan. A D gene is named only where the DNA matches it firmly. Only some rows state a clone size, as once, few, many or a class for expanded clones.

-,13,TRBJ2-7,TRBV28,-,TGTGCCAGCAGTTTGACTCCTGGCTCCGAGCAGTACTTC,CASSLTPGSEQYF
-,13,TRBJ1-3,TRBV7-3,-,TGTGCCAGCAGCTCGGCACTAGATAACACCATATATTTT,CASSSALDNTIYF
-,12,TRBJ2-2,TRBV5-6,-,TGTGCCAGCAGCTTCTTGACCGGGGAGCTGTTTTTT,CASSFLTGELFF
-,11,TRBJ2-7,TRBV11-2,once,TGTGCCAGCAGCGTTAACAACGAGCAGTACTTC,CASSVNNEQYF
-,14,TRBJ1-1,TRBV13,-,TGTGCCAGCAGCTTAAGGACAGAAGTCACTGAAGCTTTCTTT,CASSLRTEVTEAFF
-,15,TRBJ2-3,TRBV9,-,TGTGCCAGCAGCGTAGCTGGTACAGCCACAGATACGCAGTATTTT,CASSVAGTATDTQYF
-,13,TRBJ1-2,TRBV28,-,TGTGCCAGCAGTTTCTTGGGTAACTATGGCTACACCTTC,CASSFLGNYGYTF
-,14,TRBJ1-1,TRBV27,-,TGTGCCAGCAGTTTATCAGGCGGCGGCACTGAAGCTTTCTTT,CASSLSGGGTEAFF
-,11,TRBJ2-1,TRBV6-8,-,TGTGCCAGCAGTTTCAGACCAGAGCAGTTCTTC,CASSFRPEQFF
-,13,TRBJ1-4,TRBV2,-,TGTGCCAGCACCGGGACCGGGAATGAAAAACTGTTTTTT,CASTGTGNEKLFF
-,16,TRBJ2-7,TRBV5-4,-,TGTGCCAGCAGCCCGGAAGTGCTGGGATCGGCGTATGAGCAGTACTTC,CASSPEVLGSAYEQYF
TRBD2,15,TRBJ2-3,TRBV9,-,TGTGCCAGCAGCATGGGGCGGGAGTTATCGGATACGCAGTATTTT,CASSMGRELSDTQYF
-,15,TRBJ2-6,TRBV4-2,-,TGTGCCAGCAGCCAAGAACTGTCTGGGGCCAACGTCCTGACTTTC,CASSQELSGANVLTF
TRBD1,14,TRBJ2-7,TRBV27,-,TGTGCCAGCAGTTTAGACAGGGGGGCCTACGAGCAGTACTTC,CASSLDRGAYEQYF
TRBD2,14,TRBJ2-1,TRBV9,-,TGTGCCAGCAGCGCGGGACTAGCGGCGAATGAGCAGTTCTTC,CASSAGLAANEQFF
-,15,TRBJ2-5,TRBV6-5,-,TGTGCCAGCACCATTGGGGTGGAAGGTTGGGAGACCCAGTACTTC,CASTIGVEGWETQYF
-,13,TRBJ1-2,TRBV5-5,-,TGTGCCAGCAGCTTGGAGAGGTTTTGGGGCTACACCTTC,CASSLERFWGYTF
-,13,TRBJ2-7,TRBV2,-,TGTGCCAGCAGTCCGCCAGACTCCTACGAGCAGTACTTC,CASSPPDSYEQYF
-,16,TRBJ1-6,TRBV4-1,-,TGCGCCAGCAGCCAAGAATGGAGGGAACATAATTCACCCCTCCACTTT,CASSQEWREHNSPLHF
-,14,TRBJ1-3,TRBV6-1,-,TGTGCCAGCAGTGAAGGGACGTCTGGAAACACCATATATTTT,CASSEGTSGNTIYF
-,12,TRBJ2-1,TRBV28,-,TGTGCCAGCAGTATCTCGACTGCCGAACAGTTCTTC,CASSISTAEQFF
-,17,TRBJ1-2,TRBV14,-,TGTGCCAGCAGCCCAAGACGAAGATGGCCAGACGACTATGGCTACACCTTC,CASSPRRRWPDDYGYTF
-,13,TRBJ2-1,TRBV6-5,once,TGTGCCAGCAGGGCCGGGATGGGAAATGAGCAGTTCTTC,CASRAGMGNEQFF
-,11,TRBJ2-7,TRBV10-3,-,TGTGCCACTATGGGGGGCTACGAGCAGTACTTC,CATMGGYEQYF
-,14,TRBJ2-5,TRBV27,-,TGTGCCAGCAGCCCCCTCGGACTTCAAGAGACCCAGTACTTC,CASSPLGLQETQYF
TRBD1,15,TRBJ2-7,TRBV6-1,-,TGTGCCAGCAGTGTCGCGACAGGGGGCATCAACGAGCAGTACTTC,CASSVATGGINEQYF
TRBD2,16,TRBJ2-1,TRBV19,-,TGTGCCAGTAGTATCATCTCGACTAGCCCGGGGGATGAGCAGTTCTTC,CASSIISTSPGDEQFF
-,15,TRBJ1-2,TRBV19,-,TGTGCCAGTAGTATTGGGGACGGCTCTTTCTATGGCTACACCTTC,CASSIGDGSFYGYTF